A selection of T cell receptor beta chains follows, all from one sample in a study of breast tumors, draining lymph nodes, adjacent tissues. MiXCR, run by TCRdb on the multiplex PCR reads, gives a single entry per CDR3 protein. The sample lists 70,000 or so distinct CDR3 sequences; over 40% were seen once. The sample comprised breast tumor tissue. The receptors originated from a female donor with breast cancer. Some clones in this sample may be carry-over from other donors' samples. Each CDR3 is given with its conserved first and last residue. The D gene is left open where the match is weak. The size of a clone is reported for some rows only, either as once, few or many, or as a class for expanded clones.

clone size	CDR3 length	J gene	V gene	D gene	CDR3 DNA	CDR3 protein
once	13	TRBJ2-7	TRBV12-3/TRBV12-4	.	TGTGCCAGCAGTTCCGCCGACAGAACCCAGCAGTACTTC	CASSSADRTQQYF
.	14	TRBJ2-5	TRBV7-3	TRBD2	TGTGCCAGCAGCTTAGGGAGGGCCCAAGAGACCCAGTACTTC	CASSLGRAQETQYF
many	13	TRBJ2-1	TRBV5-1	.	TGCGCCAGCAGCTTGCTGGACAGCAATGAGCAGTTCTTC	CASSLLDSNEQFF
many	13	TRBJ2-4	TRBV7-3	.	TGTGCCAGCAGCTTAAACACGGCGGGGCTTCAGTACTTC	CASSLNTAGLQYF
many	17	TRBJ2-1	TRBV12-5	TRBD2	TGTGCTAGTGGTTTCACCCCTAGCGGGTTTTCCTACAATGAGCAGTTCTTC	CASGFTPSGFSYNEQFF
.	14	TRBJ1-4	TRBV29-1	TRBD1	TGCAGCGTTGGGACAGGGGGCCTTAATGAAAAACTGTTTTTT	CSVGTGGLNEKLFF
few	17	TRBJ2-3	TRBV19	TRBD1	TGTGCCAGTAGTGTGACAGGGTACGAGCAGTACACAGATACGCAGTATTTT	CASSVTGYEQYTDTQYF
.	16	TRBJ1-2	TRBV2	TRBD1	TGTGCCAGCAGTAACGGGACAGGGGCCCCTAACTATGGCTACACCTTC	CASSNGTGAPNYGYTF
once	17	TRBJ2-3	TRBV10-3	TRBD2	TGTGCCATCCGGACTAGCGGGAGTTGGGCATACACAGATACGCAGTATTTT	CAIRTSGSWAYTDTQYF
once	17	TRBJ2-2	TRBV9	TRBD1	TGTGCCAGCAGCGTATCTGAGGGGGCTGGAAACACCGGGGAGCTGTTTTTT	CASSVSEGAGNTGELFF
.	21	TRBJ1-2	TRBV15	TRBD1	TGTGCCACCAGCAGAGACAAGACGCTCAGGGACAGGACCTATGAGGACTATGGCTACACCTTC	CATSRDKTLRDRTYEDYGYTF
many	15	TRBJ2-2	TRBV24-1	.	TGTGCCACCAGTGATTTGGGGACACACACCGGGGAGCTGTTTTTT	CATSDLGTHTGELFF
.	11	TRBJ2-2	TRBV19	.	TGTGCCAGTAGAGGCCGCGGGGAGCTGTTTTTT	CASRGRGELFF
medium-sized	17	TRBJ2-5	TRBV10-3	.	TGTGCCATCAGTGAGTCGCTTACAGGGACCCGCCAAGAGACCCAGTACTTC	CAISESLTGTRQETQYF
few	15	TRBJ2-3	TRBV28	TRBD1	TGTGCCAGCATTAAGGGACAGGGTGGCAATCAGCCCCAGTATTTT	CASIKGQGGNQPQYF
many	14	TRBJ2-1	TRBV7-4	.	TGTGCCAGCAGCAATCGGGGGAGGTCCAATGAGCAGTTCTTC	CASSNRGRSNEQFF
many	16	TRBJ1-2	TRBV24-1	TRBD1	TGTGCCACCAGTGGTCGGTCAAGACAGGGAGTGTATGGCTACACCTTC	CATSGRSRQGVYGYTF
many	14	TRBJ2-5	TRBV5-8	.	TGTGCCAGCAGCTCCGGGACACCCCAAGAGACCCAGTACTTC	CASSSGTPQETQYF
many	16	TRBJ1-2	TRBV4-2	.	TGTGCCAGCAGCCAAGAGGGTAGGAGGCGGTTCTATGGCTACACCTTC	CASSQEGRRRFYGYTF
many	16	TRBJ2-1	TRBV20-1	TRBD1	TGCAGTGCACCATCCCGACAGGGGTACTCCTACAATGAGCAGTTCTTC	CSAPSRQGYSYNEQFF
.	16	TRBJ1-4	TRBV13	.	TGTGCCAGCAGCCGGTCAAAGGGTGAAGCTAATGAAAAACTGTTTTTT	CASSRSKGEANEKLFF
.	15	TRBJ1-2	TRBV3-1	.	TGTGCCAGCAGCCCGGTAAGGGACACATCGGGGGGCTACACCTTC	CASSPVRDTSGGYTF
many	15	TRBJ1-2	TRBV20-1	.	TGCAGTGCTAGAGATAGAACCCTCCAAAACTATGGCTACACCTTC	CSARDRTLQNYGYTF
.	17	TRBJ2-7	TRBV20-1	TRBD2	TGCAGTGAGCCTAGCGGGGGTGCACCTCCGTGCTCCTACGAGCAGTACTTC	CSEPSGGAPPCSYEQYF
many	15	TRBJ2-3	TRBV6-5	TRBD2	TGTGCCAGCAGTTATCGGGGGGGGGCCTCGGATACGCAGTATTTT	CASSYRGGASDTQYF
many	12	TRBJ1-2	TRBV20-1	.	TGCAGTGCTCCGCAGGATGCCTATGGCTACACCTTC	CSAPQDAYGYTF
many	15	TRBJ2-5	TRBV5-1	.	TGCGCCAGCAGCTTGGCCGGGGCCGGAGGAGAGACCCAGTACTTC	CASSLAGAGGETQYF
.	14	TRBJ1-5	TRBV24-1	TRBD1	TGTGCTAAGAGAGGTCAGGGGGACTTTGAGCCCCAGCATTTT	CAKRGQGDFEPQHF
.	18	TRBJ2-3	TRBV9	TRBD2	TGTGCCAGCAGCGAGGGACTAGCGGGAGCGGGGAGAACAGATACGCAGTATTTT	CASSEGLAGAGRTDTQYF
.	17	TRBJ1-1	TRBV20-1	.	TGCAGTGCTAGAGCTCCTGGGCAGGGGAGCGGGTACACTGAAGCTTTCTTT	CSARAPGQGSGYTEAFF
many	16	TRBJ1-5	TRBV24-1	TRBD1	TGTGCCACCAGTGATTCCACACAGGGGGCATATCAGCCCCAGCATTTT	CATSDSTQGAYQPQHF
.	17	TRBJ1-6	TRBV11-3	TRBD1	TGTGCCAGCAGCCGCGTCGGACAGGGGTACTATAATCCACCCCTTCACTTT	CASSRVGQGYYNPPLHF
many	14	TRBJ2-3	TRBV29-1	TRBD1	TGCAGCGTAGAAACAGGGGACCTCACAGATACGCAGTATTTT	CSVETGDLTDTQYF
.	12	TRBJ1-2	TRBV2	.	TGTGCCAGGTCGGGGCCCCTGTTTGGCTACACCTTC	CARSGPLFGYTF
many	19	TRBJ2-3	TRBV9	TRBD2	TGTGCCAGCAGCGTCCTTGGGACTAGCGGGGGGCTTAGCACAGATACGCAGTATTTT	CASSVLGTSGGLSTDTQYF
many	15	TRBJ2-7	TRBV11-2	.	TGTGCCAGCAGCTTTGAACGCCCGGGGGTATACGAGCAGTACTTC	CASSFERPGVYEQYF
.	13	TRBJ2-7	TRBV7-9	.	TGTGCCACCCTAGAGACAGCGGGCTACGAGCAGTACTTC	CATLETAGYEQYF
many	17	TRBJ2-5	TRBV6-2/TRBV6-3	.	TGTGCCAGCAGTCCTTCTTTGCGGGGATACTACCAAGAGACCCAGTACTTC	CASSPSLRGYYQETQYF
many	15	TRBJ1-2	TRBV29-1	.	TGCAGCGTGCTCGATGTAGGGGGGTCCAACTATGGCTACACCTTC	CSVLDVGGSNYGYTF
many	13	TRBJ2-5	TRBV2	.	TGTGCCAGCGGGGGGACTTTACAAGAGACCCAGTACTTC	CASGGTLQETQYF
many	16	TRBJ2-3	TRBV6-4	TRBD2	TGTGCCAGCAGTGACCGACGGGGGGGTAGCACAGATACGCAGTATTTT	CASSDRRGGSTDTQYF
.	17	TRBJ2-1	TRBV20-1	TRBD2	TGCAGTGCTAGAGGATTGGGACTAGCGGCAGGGGGCAATGAGCGGTTCTTC	CSARGLGLAAGGNERFF
.	16	TRBJ1-5	TRBV20-1	.	TGCAGTGCTAGAGATCTCGGGGCAGAGAGCAATCAGCCCCAGCATTTT	CSARDLGAESNQPQHF
many	13	TRBJ2-7	TRBV20-1	.	TGCAGTGTTCAGGCGGGGAGAACCTACGAGCAGTACTTC	CSVQAGRTYEQYF